This T cell receptor (beta chain) was captured by sequencing in a study of cytomegalovirus exposure and HLA in healthy donors. Study context: HLA-typed donors were the source of 82 million or so unique TCRs, which an early data release held.

PCR primers comprised 60 Vbeta and 13 Jbeta primers. Sequenced by immunoSEQ multiplex PCR; TCRdb stores in-frame clones only, minus some. Of about 150,000 clones listed, 76% were seen once; the top ten hold around 2%. Study observations and caveats: V segments that were indistinguishable, TRBV6-2 and TRBV6-3 among them, were omitted from analysis. HLA alleles showed associations with 16,951 TCR beta sequences in a later analysis, at a 0.05 false discovery rate.

Of note for this clone: The antigen remains unidentified.

This CDR3 region has 19 residues. The V gene end was trimmed by 2 bases and the J gene end by 0 bases; junction bases not matched to a gene: 13. From germline, CDR1 is MDHEN and CDR2 SYDVKM. Specimen: PBMCs. The rearrangement uses TRBV28 and TRBJ1-2, with 9 nucleotides matching TRBD1. The TCR comes from a middle-aged woman in good health and CMV-seronegative. This CDR3 is CASSLGGQGLRLTNYGYTF. The CDR3 nucleotides are TGTGCCAGCAGTTTAGGGGGACAGGGCTTACGCCTTACTAACTATGGCTACACCTTC.